The sequence of this T cell receptor beta chain was determined in a study of blood T cell repertoires in COVID-19. About the research overall: Whether acute or convalescent, the COVID-19 samples came from the United States, Italy and Spain. PBMCs, B-cell-depleted T cells, or T cells were the source of the cDNA or gDNA that made up the material.

Germline-derived CDR1 and CDR2 are MGHRA and YSYEKL. The length of the CDR3 is 15 residues. The V end was cut by 1 base, the J end by 2 bases, with 9 bases between. Per the original methods: Amplification of reference gene primers provided the estimated nucleated cell counts. The protocol was immunoSEQ multiplex PCR, while the TCRdb copy is restricted to in-frame clones and leaves out a portion. V, J and clone size were drawn from that table, and D and trimming were deduced from the DNA. The repertoire has 150,000 or so clones, about 90% of them found once; the top ten carry 0.45% to 0.65%. The V gene is TRBV4-1, the J gene TRBJ2-1; no reliable D call. The receptor's source is a man aged 45-65 years with acute or convalescent COVID-19. The sequenced sample consisted of peripheral blood. The CDR3 sequence: CASSQGLPPYNEQFF. CDR3 nucleotides: TGCGCCAGCAGCCAAGGGCTTCCTCCCTACAATGAGCAGTTCTTC.